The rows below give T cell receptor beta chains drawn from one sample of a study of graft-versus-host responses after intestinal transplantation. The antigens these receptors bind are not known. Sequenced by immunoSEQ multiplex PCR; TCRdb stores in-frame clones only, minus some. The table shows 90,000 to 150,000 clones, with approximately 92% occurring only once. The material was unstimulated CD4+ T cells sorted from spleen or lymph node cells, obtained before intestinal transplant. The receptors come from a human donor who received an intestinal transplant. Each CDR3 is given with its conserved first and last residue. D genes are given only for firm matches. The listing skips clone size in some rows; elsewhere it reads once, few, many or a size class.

CDR3: CASSVDLGPIYEQYF; DNA: TGTGCCAGCAGCGTAGATCTAGGCCCCATATACGAGCAGTACTTC; D: .; J: TRBJ2-7; V: TRBV9; size: once
CDR3: CASSPGGNHEQYF; DNA: TGTGCCAGCTCACCAGGAGGGAACCACGAGCAGTACTTC; D: .; J: TRBJ2-7; V: TRBV18; size: .
CDR3: CASSYLTGGAWGYTF; DNA: TGTGCCAGCAGTTATCTCACAGGAGGTGCTTGGGGCTACACCTTC; D: .; J: TRBJ1-2; V: TRBV6-6; size: .
CDR3: CASSAGRVETQYF; DNA: TGTGCCAGCAGTGCCGGGAGGGTAGAGACCCAGTACTTC; D: TRBD2; J: TRBJ2-5; V: TRBV6-1; size: .
CDR3: CSSDKEGRYPDTQYF; DNA: TGCAGCTCAGATAAGGAGGGGAGGTACCCAGATACGCAGTATTTT; D: .; J: TRBJ2-3; V: TRBV29-1; size: .
CDR3: CASSPPFTSTDTQYF; DNA: TGCGCCAGCAGCCCGCCTTTCACTAGCACAGATACGCAGTATTTT; D: .; J: TRBJ2-3; V: TRBV5-1; size: .
CDR3: CASRGTGHWNTEAFF; DNA: TGTGCCAGCAGGGGGACAGGGCATTGGAACACTGAAGCTTTCTTT; D: TRBD1; J: TRBJ1-1; V: TRBV6-6; size: .
CDR3: CASSDATGDLGYTF; DNA: TGTGCCAGCAGTGATGCCACAGGAGATCTTGGCTACACCTTC; D: .; J: TRBJ1-2; V: TRBV6-1; size: .
CDR3: CASSSPGTSGIGEQFF; DNA: TGTGCCAGCAGCAGCCCCGGGACTAGCGGGATTGGAGAGCAGTTCTTC; D: TRBD2; J: TRBJ2-1; V: TRBV5-8; size: .
CDR3: CAWSVLTSLTDTQYF; DNA: TGTGCCTGGAGTGTACTGACCTCCCTCACAGATACGCAGTATTTT; D: .; J: TRBJ2-3; V: TRBV30; size: once
CDR3: CASSIGTSTDTQYF; DNA: TGTGCCAGTAGTATCGGAACTAGCACAGATACGCAGTATTTT; D: .; J: TRBJ2-3; V: TRBV19; size: few
CDR3: CASSLAPRGLAGVGGTDTQYF; DNA: TGTGCTAGCAGCTTAGCTCCCCGTGGGCTAGCGGGAGTCGGGGGGACAGATACGCAGTATTTT; D: TRBD2; J: TRBJ2-3; V: TRBV7-7; size: once
CDR3: CASSRREERGTQYF; DNA: TGTGCCAGCAGTCGACGGGAGGAGCGGGGTACGCAGTATTTT; D: TRBD2; J: TRBJ2-3; V: TRBV6-5; size: .
CDR3: CASSPKTGTYEQYF; DNA: TGTGCCAGCTCACCCAAGACAGGGACCTACGAGCAGTACTTC; D: TRBD1; J: TRBJ2-7; V: TRBV18; size: .
CDR3: CASILDGTDTQYF; DNA: TGTGCCAGCATATTGGACGGGACAGATACGCAGTATTTT; D: .; J: TRBJ2-3; V: TRBV6-1; size: .
CDR3: CASSRDPQETQYF; DNA: TGTGCCAGCAGTCGGGACCCGCAAGAGACCCAGTACTTC; D: .; J: TRBJ2-5; V: TRBV7-3; size: .
CDR3: CASSAGTYGYTF; DNA: TGTGCCAGCAGCGCGGGGACCTATGGCTACACCTTC; D: .; J: TRBJ1-2; V: TRBV9; size: .
CDR3: CASSAQGGSYEQYF; DNA: TGTGCCAGCAGCGCTCAGGGGGGGTCCTACGAGCAGTACTTC; D: .; J: TRBJ2-7; V: TRBV7-9; size: .
CDR3: CASSPGTLSTDTQYF; DNA: TGTGCCAGCAGCCCCGGGACTCTTAGCACAGATACGCAGTATTTT; D: .; J: TRBJ2-3; V: TRBV14; size: .
CDR3: CASSLPGTSGFNEQFF; DNA: TGTGCCAGCAGCTTACCCGGGACTAGCGGGTTCAATGAGCAGTTCTTC; D: TRBD2; J: TRBJ2-1; V: TRBV28; size: .
CDR3: CASSWGRGVNTGELFF; DNA: TGTGCCAGCAGCTGGGGTCGCGGGGTGAACACCGGGGAGCTGTTTTTT; D: .; J: TRBJ2-2; V: TRBV5-8; size: .
CDR3: CASSLRGTDTQYF; DNA: TGTGCCAGCAGCTTGAGGGGAACAGATACGCAGTATTTT; D: .; J: TRBJ2-3; V: TRBV5-6; size: .
CDR3: CASSFQYREETQYF; DNA: TGTGCCAGCAGCTTCCAATACCGAGAGGAGACCCAGTACTTC; D: .; J: TRBJ2-5; V: TRBV11-2; size: .
CDR3: CASSYGLAGVNEQFF; DNA: TGTGCCAGCAGTTACGGGTTAGCGGGAGTAAATGAGCAGTTCTTC; D: TRBD2; J: TRBJ2-1; V: TRBV6-5; size: few
CDR3: CASSDKDYPYNEQFF; DNA: TGCGCCAGCAGTGACAAGGACTACCCCTACAATGAGCAGTTCTTC; D: .; J: TRBJ2-1; V: TRBV10-1; size: .
CDR3: CASSDKNSGELFF; DNA: TGTGCCAGCAGTGACAAAAACAGCGGGGAGCTGTTTTTT; D: .; J: TRBJ2-2; V: TRBV6-4; size: .
CDR3: CASSPGVYSNQPQHF; DNA: TGTGCCAGCTCACCGGGCGTCTATAGCAATCAGCCCCAGCATTTT; D: .; J: TRBJ1-5; V: TRBV18; size: .
CDR3: CVIADGYEQYF; DNA: TGTGTCATAGCGGACGGGTACGAGCAGTACTTC; D: .; J: TRBJ2-7; V: TRBV28; size: .
CDR3: CASSGRQSSNTGELFF; DNA: TGTGCTAGCAGCGGAAGACAGTCTTCGAACACCGGGGAGCTGTTTTTT; D: .; J: TRBJ2-2; V: TRBV7-7; size: .